The 18 T cell receptor beta chains in this list originate from one sample, sequenced in a study of blood T cell repertoires in COVID-19 (dated by TCRdb to the early 2020s). The method was the immunoSEQ multiplex PCR assay. TCRdb retrieved this table from immuneACCESS and kept in-frame rearrangements only. Not all clones are present; in checked studies, unresolved V genes account for under half, and no reason is known for the remainder. The sample table lists 250,000 to 400,000 clones, around 88% of them with a count of one. 1.6% of the sample comes from the top ten. The sequenced material came from peripheral blood. Receptors were obtained from a young woman with COVID-19, enrolled during active disease.

The chain combines TRBV9 with TRBJ2-1, with 7 bases that match TRBD2. The CDR3 totals 16 residues. From germline, CDR1 is SGDLS and CDR2 YYNGEE. Trimming removed 1 base from V and 3 bases from J; junction bases left unmatched: 7. CDR3 coding DNA: TGTGCCAGCAGCGTATTGAGGCTAGCGGTCTACAATGAGCAGTTCTTC. This codes for CASSVLRLAVYNEQFF.

The chain uses TRBV7-9 and TRBJ1-6; D uncertain. Deletions cut 2 bases from V and 9 bases from J, with 11 bases between. There are 14 residues in the CDR3. Per germline, CDR1 SEHNR and CDR2 FQNEAQ (reference sequence). For the CDR3, the DNA is TGTGCCAGCAGCTTAACACAGTCTGGTTCACCCCTCCACTTT. Encoded protein: CASSLTQSGSPLHF.

The genes are TRBV12-3 or TRBV12-4 and TRBJ1-2; 7 positions match TRBD1. V lost 6 bases and J lost 7; bases outside the gene matches: 5. The CDR3 contains 12 residues. The CDR3 spells CASRHRGIGYTF. The CDR3 DNA reads TGTGCCAGCAGACACAGGGGAATTGGCTACACCTTC.

J is TRBJ2-2 and V is TRBV7-9, with D perhaps matching TRBD1 (5 bases). There are 14 residues in the CDR3. V was pared by 2 bases and J by 5 bases, with 9 bases between. Germline CDR1 SEHNR, CDR2 FQNEAQ (reference sequence). The CDR3 sequence is CASSLYRRTGELFF. CDR3 DNA sequence: TGTGCCAGCAGCTTATACAGGAGAACCGGGGAGCTGTTTTTT.

The chain couples TRBV6-6 to TRBJ1-5; D gene unclear. In germline, CDR1 is MNHNY, CDR2 SVGAGI (reference sequence). Trimming took 8 bases from V and 3 from J, leaving 17 bases between them. CDR3 size: 15 residues. CDR3 amino acids: CASQEGGFINQPQHF. Written as DNA, the CDR3 is TGTGCCAGCCAGGAGGGAGGATTCATCAATCAGCCCCAGCATTTT.

The V call is TRBV19, the J call TRBJ1-4; no reliable D call. The CDR3 sequence is 14 residues long. In germline, CDR1 is LNHDA, CDR2 SQIVND (reference sequence). The V gene lost 4 bases and the J gene lost 3 bases, with 9 bases spanning the gap. The CDR3 here is CASSTGNSNEKLFF. DNA for the CDR3: TGTGCCAGTAGTACAGGAAACTCTAATGAAAAACTGTTTTTT.

This chain connects TRBV5-1 to TRBJ1-1; TRBD1 might be the D (5 bases). The CDR3 sequence is 14 residues long. Trimming shortened V by 6 bases and J by 0 bases, and 12 bases separated the two germline ends. Germline CDR1 is SGHRS and CDR2 is YFSETQ. CDR3 sequence reads: CASIAGGMNTEAFF. CDR3 bases: TGCGCCAGCATCGCCGGGGGGATGAACACTGAAGCTTTCTTT.

This chain uses TRBV5-8 with TRBJ1-5; D uncertain. V was shortened by 5 bases and J by 6 bases, with 18 bases between the two germline ends. This CDR3 spans 15 amino acids. Germline lookup yields CDR1 SGHTS and CDR2 YDEGEE. CDR3 loop: CASRKRLWGGQPQHF. The CDR3 DNA reads as TGTGCCAGCAGAAAGAGGCTCTGGGGAGGTCAGCCCCAGCATTTT.

The chain joins TRBV28 to TRBJ1-1; weak D call: TRBD1 (6 bases). The CDR3 totals 17 residues. Germline V CDR1 and CDR2: MDHEN, SYDVKM. The germline V and J ends were trimmed by 2 bases and 0 bases, with 16 bases remaining between them. CDR3 DNA: TGTGCCAGCAGTTTACAGGGAGGGGGTAGCATGAACACTGAAGCTTTCTTT. Translated, it gives CASSLQGGGSMNTEAFF.

The V and J genes are TRBV20-1 and TRBJ1-2; the D is unclear. This CDR3 has 11 residues. Trimming took off 3 bases at V and 6 bases at J, with 8 bases between the two ends. In germline, CDR1 is DFQATT, CDR2 SNEGSKA (reference sequence). The DNA for the CDR3 is TGCAGTGCTAGTAACAGACATGGCTACACCTTC. Protein sequence: CSASNRHGYTF.

This clone was picked up one time. V usage is TRBV5-1 and J usage is TRBJ2-5; 8 bases are shared with TRBD1. CDR3 length: 15 amino acids. J gave up 5 bases and V 3 bases, and 9 bases lay outside the gene matches. Looked up from germline, CDR1 is SGHRS and CDR2 is YFSETQ. CDR3 region: CASSSGQGSKETQYF. CDR3 in DNA: TGCGCCAGCAGCTCCGGACAGGGCAGTAAGGAGACCCAGTACTTC. The full variable domain, its missing parts supplied by reference TRBV5-1 and TRBJ2-5, is KAGVTQTPRYLIKTRGQQVTLSCSPISGHRSVSWYQQTPGQGLQFLFEYFSETQRNKGNFPGRFSGRQFSNSRSEMNVSTLELGDSALYLCASSSGQGSKETQYFGPGTRLLVL.

The V and J genes are TRBV7-3 and TRBJ2-1; tentative D call: TRBD2 (5 bases). Per the germline V gene, CDR1 is SGHTA and CDR2 is FQGTGA. V dropped 3 bases and J dropped 8 bases, with 17 bases sitting between them. This CDR3 is built from 15 residues. The CDR3 here is CASSFSGSLGDEQFF. DNA of the CDR3: TGTGCCAGCAGCTTCAGCGGCTCCCTGGGCGATGAGCAGTTCTTC.

The CDR3 DNA follows: TGTGCCAGCAGTGAAAGTCCAGGGGATGGCTACACCTTC. The encoded protein is CASSESPGDGYTF. The chain recombines TRBV6-1 with TRBJ1-2; tentatively, D is TRBD1 (6 bases). CDR3 length equals 13 residues. Looked up from germline, CDR1 is MNHNS and CDR2 is SASEGT. V lost 2 bases and J lost 6, with 10 bases in between.

This CDR3 reads CASSAGSISGNTIYF. The CDR3 nucleotides are TGTGCCAGCAGCGCCGGGTCGATCTCTGGAAACACCATATATTTT. The chain is built from TRBV9 and TRBJ1-3; D is uncertain. The V and J ends lost 3 bases and 0 bases respectively, with 10 bases between them. This CDR3 is built from 15 residues. Per germline, CDR1 SGDLS and CDR2 YYNGEE.

The rearrangement links TRBV4-1 to TRBJ1-1; unclear D gene. The CDR3 sequence is 15 residues long. The germline V gene has CDR1 MGHRA and CDR2 YSYEKL. Trimming removed 1 base at V and 5 bases at J, with 14 bases between. The CDR3 is CASSQASAGGTEAFF. The CDR3 DNA sequence: TGCGCCAGCAGCCAAGCATCGGCAGGCGGGACTGAAGCTTTCTTT.

This clone was counted a single time. This chain links TRBV15 with TRBJ2-3; D is unclear. V lost 0 bases and J lost 4, with 5 bases in between. The CDR3 is 13 residues long. Germline CDR1 reads LNHNV; CDR2 reads YYDKDF (reference sequence). CDR3 bases: TGTGCCACCAGCAGAGATACTTCAGATACGCAGTATTTT. Translation: CATSRDTSDTQYF.

The CDR3 DNA reads as TGTGCCAGCAGCTCAATGACGAGACAGGGGTACAATGAGCAGTTCTTC. Protein: CASSSMTRQGYNEQFF. This rearrangement joins TRBV7-9 to TRBJ2-1, with 8 bases matching TRBD1. The CDR3 length is 16 residues. Germline CDR1 reads SEHNR; CDR2 reads FQNEAQ (reference sequence). V shed 4 bases, J shed 4 bases, and the junction held 9 bases outside the gene matches.

The chain joins TRBV10-3 to TRBJ1-1; weak D call: TRBD1 (5 bases). Germline V lookup: CDR1 ENHRY, CDR2 SYGVKD. CDR3 length: 15 residues. Trimming cost V 4 bases and J 2 bases, with 14 bases left between them. The chain's CDR3 is CAISGRGRGNTEAFF. For the CDR3, the DNA is TGTGCCATCAGTGGGAGGGGCCGGGGAAACACTGAAGCTTTCTTT.